One sample yielded the 27 T cell receptor beta chains listed below, sequenced in a study of cytomegalovirus exposure and HLA in healthy donors. PCR involved 60 Vbeta and 13 Jbeta primers. TCRdb's copy holds only in-frame clones and misses some; the assay was immunoSEQ multiplex PCR. The repertoire consists of approximately 150,000 clones, with roughly two thirds occurring once and the leading ten covering approximately 2.5%. Sequences were obtained from PBMCs. The receptor source for this set is a woman aged 25 to 45 in good health and CMV-seronegative.

The chain uses TRBV11-3 and TRBJ2-7; D is perhaps TRBD2 (6 bases). Germline V gives CDR1 SGHNT, CDR2 YENEEA. This CDR3 contains 14 residues. V was pared by 4 bases and J by 4 bases, with 14 bases between. The CDR3 region is CASSSNGREYEQYF. The DNA for the CDR3 is TGTGCCAGCAGCTCTAACGGGAGAGAATACGAGCAGTACTTC.

The V call is TRBV28, the J call TRBJ1-4, with TRBD1 matching over 7 bases. V gave up 5 bases and J gave up 8 bases; unmatched junction bases: 11. The CDR3 is made up of 15 amino acids. Germline V gene sequence: CDR1 MDHEN, CDR2 SYDVKM. CDR3 residues: CASSPQTGRGEKLFF. CDR3 nucleotides: TGTGCCAGCAGTCCTCAGACAGGGCGGGGCGAAAAACTGTTTTTT.

The CDR3 DNA follows: TGTGCCAGCAGCTTGGACTCACAGGGAGCCTATGGCTACACCTTC. This sequence encodes CASSLDSQGAYGYTF. The V call is TRBV5-6, the J call TRBJ1-2, with D perhaps matching TRBD1 (6 bases). Per germline, CDR1 SGHDT and CDR2 YYEEEE. The V and J ends lost 0 bases and 4 bases respectively, with 13 bases between them. The CDR3 loop spans 15 amino acids.

In this sample, this clone turned up a few times. This chain uses TRBV6-5 with TRBJ2-7; D is perhaps TRBD1 (6 bases). CDR3 length: 13 residues. Germline CDR1 is MNHEY and CDR2 is SVGAGI. Trimming cost V 6 bases and J 0 bases, with 9 bases left between them. CDR3 residues: CASRRDNSYEQYF. The CDR3 nucleotides read TGTGCCAGCAGGAGGGACAACTCCTACGAGCAGTACTTC.

This clone was counted only a few times. This chain's CDR3 is CASRRDGETQYF. The CDR3 coding sequence is TGTGCCAGCAGGCGGGACGGGGAGACCCAGTACTTC. This chain links TRBV5-4 with TRBJ2-5; D is perhaps TRBD2 (6 bases). Germline V gives CDR1 SGHNT, CDR2 YYREEE (reference sequence). This CDR3 has 12 amino acids. V lost 5 bases, J lost 5 bases, and 10 bases lay in between.

This clone was observed a single time. The rearrangement links TRBV9 to TRBJ2-5; D may be TRBD1 (7 bases). This CDR3 has 15 residues. Germline V gene lookup returns CDR1 SGDLS and CDR2 YYNGEE. Between the trimmed V and J ends, which lost 4 bases and 2 bases, there was a span of 15 bases. This chain's CDR3 is CASSPRGDKQETQYF. CDR3 coding DNA: TGTGCCAGCAGCCCCAGGGGGGACAAACAAGAGACCCAGTACTTC.

The V call is TRBV29-1, the J call TRBJ2-7, with D maybe TRBD2 (6 bases). V lost 5 bases, J lost 0 bases, and 14 bases lay in between. The germline V gene encodes CDR1 SQVTM and CDR2 ANQGSEA. This CDR3 has 14 residues. Written as DNA, the CDR3 is TGCAGCGTTTCCGGGACTGCTAGCTCCTACGAGCAGTACTTC. Translation gives CSVSGTASSYEQYF.

The V gene is TRBV9, the J gene TRBJ1-6, with a tentative D call TRBD1 (6 bases). There are 15 residues in the CDR3. Germline V gene sequence: CDR1 SGDLS, CDR2 YYNGEE. V was trimmed by 4 bases and J by 4 bases, leaving 12 bases between them. DNA of the CDR3: TGTGCCAGCAGCCTGGGGACAAGATATAATTCACCCCTCCACTTT. Translated: CASSLGTRYNSPLHF.

The J gene is TRBJ2-7, the V gene TRBV10-3; TRBD2 agrees at 9 bases. CDR1 is ENHRY and CDR2 is SYGVKD in the germline V gene. J lost 2 bases, V lost 8 bases, and 7 bases had no gene match. CDR3 length: 14 amino acids. The DNA for the CDR3 is TGTGCCATCGGGGCGGGAGGGCTCACCTACGAGCAGTACTTC. Protein: CAIGAGGLTYEQYF.

This clone came up a few times. The chain employs TRBV5-4 and TRBJ2-7; D is possibly TRBD1 (6 bases). This CDR3 is 13 amino acids long. CDR1 is SGHNT, CDR2 YYREEE, per germline (reference sequence). Trimming took off 0 bases at V and 4 bases at J, with 8 bases between the two ends. CDR3 in DNA: TGTGCCAGCAGCTTGGCCACAGGGTACGAGCAGTACTTC. Translation gives CASSLATGYEQYF.

The rearrangement uses TRBV28 and TRBJ2-3; 8 bases map to TRBD2. J lost 3 bases, V lost 8 bases, and 10 bases had no gene match. The germline gives CDR1 MDHEN, CDR2 SYDVKM. The CDR3 runs 15 residues. CDR3: CASGIGGARTDTQYF. The CDR3 DNA sequence: TGTGCCAGCGGAATCGGGGGGGCCCGTACAGATACGCAGTATTTT.

This clone was found once. The rearrangement links TRBV7-2 to TRBJ2-3, with D possibly matching TRBD1 (6 bases). This CDR3 has 15 amino acids. Trimming cost V 1 base and J 5 bases, with 13 bases left between them. Per the germline V gene, CDR1 is SGHTA and CDR2 is FQGNSA. The CDR3 spells CASSLVVGAKDTQYF. The CDR3 DNA reads TGTGCCAGCAGCTTAGTGGTGGGGGCGAAAGATACGCAGTATTTT.

The chain links TRBV5-4 to TRBJ2-1, with 7 positions matching TRBD2. Germline assignment: CDR1 SGHNT and CDR2 YYREEE (reference sequence). The CDR3 is 17 amino acids. V shed 4 bases and J 0 bases; nucleotides not matched to a gene: 10. The CDR3 sequence is CASSPRGGSSSYNEQFF. Written as DNA, the CDR3 is TGTGCCAGCAGCCCCCGCGGGGGATCTAGCTCCTACAATGAGCAGTTCTTC.

The chain couples TRBV2 to TRBJ2-1; 7 bases line up with TRBD1. There are 14 residues in the CDR3. The J segment lost 7 bases and the V segment lost 6 bases, leaving 9 bases of the junction unmatched. CDR1 is SNHLY, CDR2 FYNNEI, per germline. CDR3: CASRGQLGSNEQFF. Written as DNA, the CDR3 is TGTGCCAGCAGGGGACAGCTTGGTTCGAATGAGCAGTTCTTC.

The chain is built from TRBV6-5 and TRBJ1-1, with 8 bases lining up with TRBD1. The germline V gene encodes CDR1 MNHEY and CDR2 SVGAGI. CDR3 length: 14 residues. Trimming took 6 bases from V and 4 from J; bases not matched to a gene: 7. This CDR3 is CASRSVTGGTEAFF. Here the CDR3 DNA reads TGTGCCAGCAGGTCTGTCACAGGGGGCACTGAAGCTTTCTTT.

The sample holds a few counts of this clone. The V call is TRBV19, the J call TRBJ2-5; 8 bases map to TRBD1. The length of the CDR3 is 14 residues. V gave up 3 bases and J gave up 5 bases; unmatched junction bases: 5. Germline V gene lookup returns CDR1 LNHDA and CDR2 SQIVND (reference sequence). CDR3 sequence: CASSISGGGETQYF. CDR3 DNA: TGTGCCAGTAGTATCTCAGGGGGCGGTGAGACCCAGTACTTC.

This clone was counted only a few times. The chain has TRBV12-5 and TRBJ2-1; TRBD1 agrees at 7 bases. The CDR3 totals 14 residues. Germline CDR1 reads LGHNT; CDR2 reads FRNRAP. Trimming took 3 bases from V and 2 from J; bases not matched to a gene: 1. The CDR3 region has the DNA TGTGCTAGTGGTTTAGGGACAGCCTACAATGAGCAGTTCTTC. It encodes CASGLGTAYNEQFF.

J is TRBJ2-3 and V is TRBV7-9; D is undetermined. This CDR3 spans 12 amino acids. Trimming left V 5 bases short and J 4 bases short, with 7 bases between. The germline CDR1 and CDR2 sequences are SEHNR and FQNEAQ (reference sequence). The CDR3 region has the DNA TGTGCCAGCAGCCAAGAGGCAGATACGCAGTATTTT. As protein: CASSQEADTQYF.

The V gene is TRBV28, the J gene TRBJ2-7, with D perhaps TRBD1 (6 bases). This CDR3 comprises 14 residues. Germline CDR1 reads MDHEN; CDR2 reads SYDVKM. Trimming took off 5 bases at V and 5 bases at J, with 16 bases between the two ends. CDR3 residues: CASSNRVGIDEQYF. The DNA of the CDR3 is TGTGCCAGCAGTAACAGGGTTGGGATCGACGAGCAGTACTTC. Supplemented by reference TRBV28 and TRBJ2-7, the full variable domain reads DVKVTQSSRYLVKRTGEKVFLECVQDMDHENMFWYRQDPGLGLRLIYFSYDVKMKEKGDIPEGYSVSREKKERFSLILESASTNQTSMYLCASSNRVGIDEQYFGPGTRLTVT.

This chain links TRBV2 with TRBJ1-2, with D perhaps TRBD1 (5 bases). Per the germline V gene, CDR1 is SNHLY and CDR2 is FYNNEI. V dropped 1 base and J dropped 4 bases, with 10 bases sitting between them. The CDR3 loop spans 14 amino acids. The CDR3 loop reads CASSEGVGGYGYTF. DNA of the CDR3: TGTGCCAGCAGTGAAGGGGTGGGGGGCTATGGCTACACCTTC.

This chain uses TRBV7-6 with TRBJ2-3; TRBD2 is a possible D gene (6 bases). CDR3 length: 15 amino acids. Germline V gene sequence: CDR1 SGHVS, CDR2 FNYEAQ. V was shortened by 1 base and J by 2 bases, with 10 bases between the two germline ends. The CDR3 DNA is TGTGCCAGCAGCTTAGGCCGGGGGATCACAGATACGCAGTATTTT. It encodes CASSLGRGITDTQYF.

J is TRBJ1-1 and V is TRBV5-5; D is perhaps TRBD1 (5 bases). The CDR3 runs 13 residues. The germline V and J ends were trimmed by 2 bases and 4 bases, with 9 bases remaining between them. Germline V gene lookup returns CDR1 SGHKS and CDR2 YYEKEE (reference sequence). The CDR3 DNA sequence: TGTGCCAGCAGCTTTCCGGGGGGCACTGAAGCTTTCTTT. It yields the protein CASSFPGGTEAFF.

The genes are TRBV19 and TRBJ1-2; D might be TRBD1 (6 bases). The CDR3 has 13 amino acids. V was cut by 6 bases and J by 8 bases, with 16 bases left in between. From germline, CDR1 is LNHDA and CDR2 SQIVND (reference sequence). The chain's CDR3 is CASRERTAQGYTF. The CDR3 DNA follows: TGTGCCAGTAGGGAGCGGACAGCCCAGGGCTACACCTTC.

As for this clone: Other DNA sequences of this sample code for an identical CDR3. This chain links TRBV6-5 with TRBJ2-2; D gene uncertain. V was clipped by 2 bases and J by 4 bases, with 2 bases between them. The CDR3 totals 12 residues. Germline loops: CDR1 MNHEY, CDR2 SVGAGI. CDR3 nucleotides: TGTGCCAGCAGTTACCGCACCGGGGAGCTGTTTTTT. This translates into CASSYRTGELFF.

This clone was counted between two and nine times. V gene TRBV6-5 combines with J gene TRBJ1-1; D perhaps matches TRBD1 (6 bases). Germline V gene sequence: CDR1 MNHEY, CDR2 SVGAGI. CDR3 length equals 11 residues. V gave up 6 bases and J gave up 11 bases, with 13 bases separating them. CDR3 nucleotide sequence: TGTGCCAGCAGCTCACAGGGAATGGCTTTCTTT. This codes for CASSSQGMAFF.

The chain joins TRBV6-1 to TRBJ1-1; weak D call: TRBD1 (6 bases). This CDR3 has 12 amino acids. Trimming took off 5 bases at V and 5 bases at J, with 9 bases between the two ends. Per germline, CDR1 MNHNS and CDR2 SASEGT. The CDR3 here is CASSIQGTEAFF. CDR3 bases: TGTGCCAGCAGTATACAGGGTACTGAAGCTTTCTTT.

This clone was counted only a few times. The rearrangement uses TRBV2 and TRBJ1-4; 7 positions match TRBD1. Germline V gene lookup returns CDR1 SNHLY and CDR2 FYNNEI. This CDR3 is 15 amino acids long. V shed 2 bases, J shed 8 bases, and the junction held 8 bases outside the gene matches. CDR3 region: CASSEQGQGGEKLFF. CDR3 nucleotide sequence: TGTGCCAGCAGTGAACAAGGTCAGGGGGGAGAAAAACTGTTTTTT.